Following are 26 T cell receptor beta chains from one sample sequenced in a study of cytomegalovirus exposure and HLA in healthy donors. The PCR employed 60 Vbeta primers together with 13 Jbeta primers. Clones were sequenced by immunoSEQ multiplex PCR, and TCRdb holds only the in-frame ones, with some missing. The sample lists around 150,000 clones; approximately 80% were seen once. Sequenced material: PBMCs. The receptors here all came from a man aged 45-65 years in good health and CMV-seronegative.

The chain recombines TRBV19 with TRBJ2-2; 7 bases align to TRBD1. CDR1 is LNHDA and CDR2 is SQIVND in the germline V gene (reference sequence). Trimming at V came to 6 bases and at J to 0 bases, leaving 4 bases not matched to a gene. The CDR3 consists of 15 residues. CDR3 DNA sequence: TGTGCCAGTAGCCTGGGACAGCCGAACACCGGGGAGCTGTTTTTT. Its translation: CASSLGQPNTGELFF.

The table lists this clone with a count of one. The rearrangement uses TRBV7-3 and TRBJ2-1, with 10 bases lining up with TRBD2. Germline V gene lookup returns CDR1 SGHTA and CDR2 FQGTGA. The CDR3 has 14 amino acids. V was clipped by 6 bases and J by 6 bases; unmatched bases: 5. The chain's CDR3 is CASRAGGSPNEQFF. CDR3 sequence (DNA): TGTGCCAGCAGAGCGGGAGGGTCCCCCAATGAGCAGTTCTTC.

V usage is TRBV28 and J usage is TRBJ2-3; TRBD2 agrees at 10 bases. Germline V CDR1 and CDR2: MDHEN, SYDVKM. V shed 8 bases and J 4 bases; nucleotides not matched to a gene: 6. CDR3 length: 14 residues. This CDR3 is CASDIAGGADTQYF. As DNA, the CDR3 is TGTGCCAGCGATATAGCGGGGGGCGCAGATACGCAGTATTTT.

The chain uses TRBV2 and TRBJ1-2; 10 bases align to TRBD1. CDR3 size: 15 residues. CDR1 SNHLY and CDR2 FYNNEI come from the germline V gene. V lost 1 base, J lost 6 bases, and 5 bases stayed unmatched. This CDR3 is CASSEGGQGRDGYTF. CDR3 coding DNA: TGTGCCAGCAGTGAAGGGGGACAGGGGCGCGATGGCTACACCTTC.

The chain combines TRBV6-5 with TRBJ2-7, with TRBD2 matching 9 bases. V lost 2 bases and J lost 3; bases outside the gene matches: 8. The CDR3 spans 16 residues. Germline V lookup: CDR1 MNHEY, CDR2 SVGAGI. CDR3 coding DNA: TGTGCCAGCAGTTACGGATTCCGCGGGGGGGACTACGAGCAGTACTTC. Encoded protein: CASSYGFRGGDYEQYF.

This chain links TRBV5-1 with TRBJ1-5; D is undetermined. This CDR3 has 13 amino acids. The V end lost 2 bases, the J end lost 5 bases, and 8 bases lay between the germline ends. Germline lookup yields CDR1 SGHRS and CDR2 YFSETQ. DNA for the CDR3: TGCGCCAGCAGCTTTTCCGGGGATCAGCCCCAGCATTTT. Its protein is CASSFSGDQPQHF.

This CDR3 is CASSQTGGYGYTF. In DNA form, the CDR3 reads TGTGCCAGCAGCCAAACAGGGGGTTATGGCTACACCTTC. This chain connects TRBV14 to TRBJ1-2, with TRBD1 matching over 8 bases. J gave up 5 bases and V 2 bases, and 1 base lay outside the gene matches. The CDR3 loop spans 13 amino acids. Germline V gives CDR1 SGHDN, CDR2 FVKESK.

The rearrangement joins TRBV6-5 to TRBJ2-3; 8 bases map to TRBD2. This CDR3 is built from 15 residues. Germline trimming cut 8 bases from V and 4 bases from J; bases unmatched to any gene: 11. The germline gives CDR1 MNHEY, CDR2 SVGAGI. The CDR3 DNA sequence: TGTGCCAGCCATCGTACTAGCGGCGCCGCAGATACGCAGTATTTT. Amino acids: CASHRTSGAADTQYF.

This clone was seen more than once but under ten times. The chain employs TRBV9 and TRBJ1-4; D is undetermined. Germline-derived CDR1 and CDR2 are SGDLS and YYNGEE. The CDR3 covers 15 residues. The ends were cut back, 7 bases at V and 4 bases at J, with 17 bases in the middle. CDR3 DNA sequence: TGTGCCAGCGGCGAACCGGCAGGACTTAATGAAAAACTGTTTTTT. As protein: CASGEPAGLNEKLFF.

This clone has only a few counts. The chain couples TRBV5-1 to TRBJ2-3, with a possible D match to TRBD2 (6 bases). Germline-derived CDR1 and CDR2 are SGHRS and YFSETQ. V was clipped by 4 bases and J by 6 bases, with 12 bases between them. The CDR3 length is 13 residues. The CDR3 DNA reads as TGCGCCAGCAGCAGGGACTTTGGGGATACGCAGTATTTT. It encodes CASSRDFGDTQYF. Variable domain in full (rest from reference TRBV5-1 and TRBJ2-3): KAGVTQTPRYLIKTRGQQVTLSCSPISGHRSVSWYQQTPGQGLQFLFEYFSETQRNKGNFPGRFSGRQFSNSRSEMNVSTLELGDSALYLCASSRDFGDTQYFGPGTRLTVL.

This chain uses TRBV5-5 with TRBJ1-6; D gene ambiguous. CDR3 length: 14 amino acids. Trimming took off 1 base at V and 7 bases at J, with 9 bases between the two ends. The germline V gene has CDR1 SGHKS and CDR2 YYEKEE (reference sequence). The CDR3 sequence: CASSLIGANSPLHF. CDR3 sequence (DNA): TGTGCCAGCAGCTTGATTGGTGCGAATTCACCCCTCCACTTT.

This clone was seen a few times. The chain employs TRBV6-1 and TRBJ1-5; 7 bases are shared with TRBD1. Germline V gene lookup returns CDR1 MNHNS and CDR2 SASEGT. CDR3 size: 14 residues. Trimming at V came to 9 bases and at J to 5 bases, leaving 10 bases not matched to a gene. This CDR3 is CASFLLQGHQPQHF. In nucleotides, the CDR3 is TGTGCCAGTTTTCTTCTACAGGGGCATCAGCCCCAGCATTTT.

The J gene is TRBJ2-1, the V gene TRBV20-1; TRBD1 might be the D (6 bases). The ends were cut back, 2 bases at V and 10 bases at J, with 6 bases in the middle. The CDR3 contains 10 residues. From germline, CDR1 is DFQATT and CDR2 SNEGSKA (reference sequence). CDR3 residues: CSARTGEQFF. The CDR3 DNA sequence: TGCAGTGCTAGAACAGGGGAGCAGTTCTTC.

CDR3 region: CASSTEVGGSYEQYF. The CDR3 coding sequence is TGCGCCAGCAGCACCGAAGTCGGGGGCTCCTACGAGCAGTACTTC. The genes are TRBV5-1 and TRBJ2-7; possibly TRBD2 for D (6 bases). The CDR3 runs 15 residues. Looked up from germline, CDR1 is SGHRS and CDR2 is YFSETQ. The germline V and J ends were trimmed by 4 bases and 0 bases, with 14 bases remaining between them.

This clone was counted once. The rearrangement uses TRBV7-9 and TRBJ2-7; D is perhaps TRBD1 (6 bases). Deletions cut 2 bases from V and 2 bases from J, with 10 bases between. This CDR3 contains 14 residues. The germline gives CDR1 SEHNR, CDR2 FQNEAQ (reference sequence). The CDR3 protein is CASSLQQGPYEQYF. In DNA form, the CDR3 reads TGTGCCAGCAGCTTACAACAGGGCCCCTACGAGCAGTACTTC. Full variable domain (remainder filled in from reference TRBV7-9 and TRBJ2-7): DTGVSQNPRHKITKRGQNVTFRCDPISEHNRLYWYRQTLGQGPEFLTYFQNEAQLEKSRLLSDRFSAERPKGSFSTLEIQRTEQGDSAMYLCASSLQQGPYEQYFGPGTRLTVT.

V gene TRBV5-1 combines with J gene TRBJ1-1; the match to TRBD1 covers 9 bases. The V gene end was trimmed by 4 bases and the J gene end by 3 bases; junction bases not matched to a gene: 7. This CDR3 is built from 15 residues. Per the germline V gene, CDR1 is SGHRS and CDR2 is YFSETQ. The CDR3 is CASSNTGGDDTEAFF. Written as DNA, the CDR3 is TGCGCCAGCAGCAATACAGGGGGCGATGACACTGAAGCTTTCTTT.

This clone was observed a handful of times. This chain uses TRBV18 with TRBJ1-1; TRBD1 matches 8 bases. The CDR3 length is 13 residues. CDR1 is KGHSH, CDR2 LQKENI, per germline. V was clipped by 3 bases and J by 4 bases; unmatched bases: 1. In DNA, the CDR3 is TGTGCCAGCTCACCTACAGGGGGCACTGAAGCTTTCTTT. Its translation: CASSPTGGTEAFF.

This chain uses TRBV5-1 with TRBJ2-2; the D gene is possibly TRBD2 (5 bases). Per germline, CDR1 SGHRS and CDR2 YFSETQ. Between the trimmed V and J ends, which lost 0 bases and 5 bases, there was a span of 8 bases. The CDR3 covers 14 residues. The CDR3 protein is CASSLARDTGELFF. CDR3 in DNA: TGCGCCAGCAGCTTGGCTCGGGATACCGGGGAGCTGTTTTTT.

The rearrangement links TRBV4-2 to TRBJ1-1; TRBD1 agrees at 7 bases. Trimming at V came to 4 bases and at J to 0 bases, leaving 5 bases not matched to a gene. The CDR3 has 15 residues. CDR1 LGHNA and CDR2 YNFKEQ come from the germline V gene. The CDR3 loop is CASSLGTVMNTEAFF. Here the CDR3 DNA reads TGTGCCAGCAGCCTCGGGACAGTCATGAACACTGAAGCTTTCTTT.

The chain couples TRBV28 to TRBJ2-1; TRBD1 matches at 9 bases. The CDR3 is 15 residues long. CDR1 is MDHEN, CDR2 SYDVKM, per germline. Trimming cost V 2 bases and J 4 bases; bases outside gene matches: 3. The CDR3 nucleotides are TGTGCCAGCAGTTTAGTTGGGACAGGGTACAATGAGCAGTTCTTC. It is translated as CASSLVGTGYNEQFF.

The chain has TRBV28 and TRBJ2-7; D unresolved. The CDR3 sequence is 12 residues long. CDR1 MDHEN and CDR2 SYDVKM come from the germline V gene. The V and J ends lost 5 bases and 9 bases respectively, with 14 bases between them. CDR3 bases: TGTGCCAGCAGTAGTTTCCTAGTGGGGCAGTACTTC. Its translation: CASSSFLVGQYF.

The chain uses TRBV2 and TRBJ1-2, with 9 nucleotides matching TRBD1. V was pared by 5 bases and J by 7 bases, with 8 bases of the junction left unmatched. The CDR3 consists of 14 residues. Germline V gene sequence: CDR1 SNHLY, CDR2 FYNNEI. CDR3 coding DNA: TGTGCCAGCAGTAGGGACAGGGAAAGGGGTGGCTACACCTTC. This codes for CASSRDRERGGYTF.

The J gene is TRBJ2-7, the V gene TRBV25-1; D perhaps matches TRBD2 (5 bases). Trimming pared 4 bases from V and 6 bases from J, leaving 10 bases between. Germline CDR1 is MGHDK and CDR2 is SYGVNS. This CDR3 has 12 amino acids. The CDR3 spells CASSVRAGEQYF. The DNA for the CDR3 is TGTGCCAGCAGTGTGCGGGCGGGCGAGCAGTACTTC.

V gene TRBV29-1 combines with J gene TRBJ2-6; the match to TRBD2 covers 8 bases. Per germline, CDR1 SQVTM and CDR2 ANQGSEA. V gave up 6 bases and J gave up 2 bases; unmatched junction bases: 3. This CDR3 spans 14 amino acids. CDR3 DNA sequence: TGCAGCGTCGGGGGGGGCACTGGGGCCAACGTCCTGACTTTC. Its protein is CSVGGGTGANVLTF.

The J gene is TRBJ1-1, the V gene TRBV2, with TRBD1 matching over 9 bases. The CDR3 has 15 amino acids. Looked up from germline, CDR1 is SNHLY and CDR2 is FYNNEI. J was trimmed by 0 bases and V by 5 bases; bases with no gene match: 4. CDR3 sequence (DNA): TGTGCCAGCAGTCCGACAGGGGGGTTGAACACTGAAGCTTTCTTT. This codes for CASSPTGGLNTEAFF.

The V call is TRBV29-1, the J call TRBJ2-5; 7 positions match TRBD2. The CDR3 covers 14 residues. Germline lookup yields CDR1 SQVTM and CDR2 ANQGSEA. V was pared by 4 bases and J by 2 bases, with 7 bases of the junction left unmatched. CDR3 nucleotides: TGCAGCGTTGTTAAGTGGGAGGGACAAGAGACCCAGTACTTC. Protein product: CSVVKWEGQETQYF.